This paragraph covers one T cell receptor beta chain sequence. Per the study methods: Counts of nucleated cells, estimated from reference gene primer amplification, were obtained. Libraries were prepared by immunoSEQ multiplex PCR; TCRdb keeps only in-frame clonotypes and omits some of them. V, J and clone size are those of that table, while D and trimming were read from the DNA. Of tens of thousands of clones listed, just over 85% are singletons. The CDR3 has 16 residues. Germline V gene lookup returns CDR1 LNHDA and CDR2 SQIVND (reference sequence). V lost 5 bases and J 0 bases, leaving 13 bases between the germline ends. These data come from a study of blood T cell repertoires in COVID-19. Whole-study context: Nucleic acid was either cDNA or gDNA, and it came from T cells, B-cell-depleted T cells, or PBMCs.

The chain carries TRBV19 and TRBJ2-2; unclear D gene. The clonotype was recovered from a human donor in a cohort sampled during active COVID-19. Sequencing was done on a sample of peripheral blood. In DNA, the CDR3 is TGTGCCAGTAGTCTCCTGGGTAGCACGAACACCGGGGAGCTGTTTTTT. Protein product: CASSLLGSTNTGELFF.